These 20 T cell receptor beta chains came from one sample sequenced in a study of OX40 agonist ivuxolimab in advanced cancers. Method: immunoSEQ multiplex PCR; TCRdb's copy keeps in-frame clones and lacks some. The table shows about 70,000 clones, with approximately 94% occurring only once. Sequences were derived from CD4+ or CD8+ T cells sorted from blood, sampled in a trial of the OX40 agonist ivuxolimab. The receptors here all came from an adult with an advanced solid tumor such as melanoma, head and neck, liver or kidney cancer.

V and J are TRBV5-5 and TRBJ2-1; D is perhaps TRBD1 or TRBD2 (5 bases each). Deletions cut 7 bases from V and 6 bases from J, with 17 bases between. Germline V gene sequence: CDR1 SGHKS, CDR2 YYEKEE (reference sequence). The CDR3 length is 14 residues. In nucleotides, the CDR3 is TGTGCCAGCGGGGGTTATCAGAATGGCAATGAGCAGTTCTTC. It encodes CASGGYQNGNEQFF.

The rearrangement uses TRBV27 and TRBJ2-7; the D gene is possibly TRBD1 (6 bases). This CDR3 spans 15 amino acids. V dropped 8 bases and J dropped 0 bases, with 17 bases sitting between them. Germline CDR1 MNHEY, CDR2 SMNVEV (reference sequence). DNA for the CDR3: TGTGCCAGCGCCCCGGAAGGGGGACGCTCCTACGAGCAGTACTTC. Encoded protein: CASAPEGGRSYEQYF.

The rearrangement uses TRBV6-5 and TRBJ2-7; D may correspond to TRBD1 or TRBD2 (6 bases each). There are 13 residues in the CDR3. Germline V gene data show CDR1 as MNHEY and CDR2 as SVGAGI. The V end was cut by 2 bases, the J end by 6 bases, with 11 bases between. CDR3 residues: CASSYAGGGEQYF. In DNA form, the CDR3 reads TGTGCCAGCAGTTACGCCGGGGGCGGCGAGCAGTACTTC.

Concerning this clone: This sample includes further DNA sequences coding for the same CDR3. The V gene is TRBV7-3, the J gene TRBJ2-3, with no clear D. Trimming left V 1 base short and J 5 bases short, with 7 bases between. Per the germline V gene, CDR1 is SGHTA and CDR2 is FQGTGA. The CDR3 sequence is 13 residues long. The CDR3 DNA is TGTGCCAGCAGCTTAAAGGGTGAAGATACGCAGTATTTT. Encoded protein: CASSLKGEDTQYF.

The V call is TRBV9, the J call TRBJ2-1, with D perhaps TRBD2 (6 bases). The V gene lost 4 bases and the J gene lost 10 bases, with 12 bases spanning the gap. Germline assignment: CDR1 SGDLS and CDR2 YYNGEE. The CDR3 has 12 amino acids. The CDR3 loop is CASSRASAEQFF. CDR3 bases: TGTGCCAGCAGCCGTGCTAGCGCCGAGCAGTTCTTC.

This chain links TRBV4-3 with TRBJ1-2, with D tentatively TRBD1 (6 bases). Trimming took 3 bases from V and 8 from J, leaving 10 bases between them. CDR3 length equals 12 residues. The germline V gene has CDR1 LGHNA and CDR2 YSLEER. This CDR3 reads CASSQHRDGYTF. Written as DNA, the CDR3 is TGCGCCAGCAGCCAGCACAGGGACGGCTACACCTTC.

The chain carries TRBV19 and TRBJ1-5; D is uncertain. The CDR3 has 14 amino acids. Germline CDR1 reads LNHDA; CDR2 reads SQIVND (reference sequence). V was cut by 4 bases and J by 1 base, with 8 bases left in between. CDR3 DNA: TGTGCCAGTAGTAATAGGGAAAGCAATCAGCCCCAGCATTTT. It yields the protein CASSNRESNQPQHF. Full variable domain (missing parts from reference TRBV19 and TRBJ1-5): DGGITQSPKYLFRKEGQNVTLSCEQNLNHDAMYWYRQDPGQGLRLIYYSQIVNDFQKGDIAEGYSVSREKKESFPLTVTSAQKNPTAFYLCASSNRESNQPQHFGDGTRLSIL.

V gene TRBV19 combines with J gene TRBJ2-1; 7 nucleotides match TRBD2. With V trimmed by 3 bases and J by 5 bases, 4 bases remained unmatched. This CDR3 contains 14 residues. Germline V gene lookup returns CDR1 LNHDA and CDR2 SQIVND (reference sequence). This chain's CDR3 is CASSMGGIHNEQFF. The CDR3 DNA is TGTGCCAGTAGTATGGGGGGGATCCACAATGAGCAGTTCTTC.

The rearrangement uses TRBV19 and TRBJ2-7; D tentatively fits TRBD1 or TRBD2 (5 bases each). This CDR3 comprises 14 residues. Germline V CDR1 and CDR2: LNHDA, SQIVND (reference sequence). V shed 3 bases and J shed 4 bases, with 13 bases lying between them. The CDR3 is CASSITTGLYEQYF. The CDR3, as DNA: TGTGCCAGTAGTATTACGACGGGGCTGTACGAGCAGTACTTC.

V and J are TRBV27 and TRBJ2-4, with a weak D call TRBD1 (6 bases). Germline V lookup: CDR1 MNHEY, CDR2 SMNVEV (reference sequence). V shed 11 bases and J shed 1 base, with 15 bases lying between them. The CDR3 totals 14 residues. DNA for the CDR3: TGTGCCGGCCGTAGGGGGAGTGCCAAAAACATTCAGTACTTC. It encodes CAGRRGSAKNIQYF.

The chain uses TRBV4-3 and TRBJ2-1, with TRBD1 matching 8 bases. The CDR3 spans 14 residues. Germline CDR1 is LGHNA and CDR2 is YSLEER. V dropped 4 bases and J dropped 8; count of bases not matched to a gene: 7. The CDR3 protein is CASSRAQGAYEQFF. CDR3 DNA sequence: TGCGCCAGCAGCCGAGCCCAGGGGGCCTATGAGCAGTTCTTC.

The genes are TRBV5-1 and TRBJ2-1; TRBD1 matches at 10 bases. Germline loops: CDR1 SGHRS, CDR2 YFSETQ. This CDR3 is built from 16 residues. J gave up 8 bases and V 0 bases, and 8 bases lay outside the gene matches. CDR3 loop: CASSLERDRGAHEQFF. For the CDR3, the DNA is TGCGCCAGCAGCTTGGAACGGGACAGGGGTGCACATGAGCAGTTCTTC.

This chain connects TRBV6-1 to TRBJ2-5; 7 nucleotides line up with TRBD2. Looked up from germline, CDR1 is MNHNS and CDR2 is SASEGT. The CDR3 covers 14 residues. With V trimmed by 4 bases and J by 5 bases, 7 bases remained unmatched. The CDR3 here is CASSVELGGETQYF. CDR3 sequence (DNA): TGTGCCAGCAGTGTGGAGTTGGGGGGGGAGACCCAGTACTTC.

J is TRBJ2-7 and V is TRBV7-2; 13 bases fit TRBD2. Germline V gives CDR1 SGHTA, CDR2 FQGNSA. The ends lost 4 bases at V and 0 bases at J; junction bases unmatched: 6. The CDR3 runs 17 residues. CDR3 sequence: CASSSGLAGFYSYEQYF. The CDR3 DNA is TGTGCCAGCAGCTCGGGACTAGCGGGATTCTACTCCTACGAGCAGTACTTC.

This rearrangement joins TRBV28 to TRBJ1-5; weak D call: TRBD1 (6 bases). V was cut by 7 bases and J by 6 bases, with 13 bases left in between. This CDR3 has 13 amino acids. From germline, CDR1 is MDHEN and CDR2 SYDVKM. The DNA for the CDR3 is TGTGCCAGCACCACCCCAGGGGCTCAGCCCCAGCATTTT. Its translation: CASTTPGAQPQHF.

The chain uses TRBV9 and TRBJ1-1; D not certain. The germline V gene has CDR1 SGDLS and CDR2 YYNGEE. V was clipped by 3 bases and J by 2 bases, with 8 bases between them. The CDR3 sequence is 13 residues long. CDR3 sequence (DNA): TGTGCCAGCAGCGCCGTGAGTAACACTGAAGCTTTCTTT. Encoded protein: CASSAVSNTEAFF. Combining the CDR3 with reference TRBV9 and TRBJ1-1 gives the whole variable domain DSGVTQTPKHLITATGQRVTLRCSPRSGDLSVYWYQQSLDQGLQFLIQYYNGEERAKGNILERFSAQQFPDLHSELNLSSLELGDSALYFCASSAVSNTEAFFGQGTRLTVV.

The J gene is TRBJ2-7, the V gene TRBV28; 10 nucleotides align to TRBD2. Germline V gives CDR1 MDHEN, CDR2 SYDVKM. V was clipped by 2 bases and J by 6 bases; unmatched bases: 19. The CDR3 is 19 residues long. The CDR3 protein is CASSLITAGGPWKLGEQYF. The CDR3 nucleotides read TGTGCCAGCAGTTTAATTACAGCGGGAGGGCCTTGGAAGTTAGGCGAGCAGTACTTC.

The chain links TRBV28 to TRBJ2-7; TRBD2 matches at 8 bases. Germline V lookup: CDR1 MDHEN, CDR2 SYDVKM. J was trimmed by 0 bases and V by 7 bases; bases with no gene match: 5. This CDR3 has 14 residues. CDR3 loop: CASILAGNSYEQYF. CDR3 sequence (DNA): TGTGCCAGCATCTTAGCGGGGAACTCCTACGAGCAGTACTTC.

The chain couples TRBV5-1 to TRBJ2-2; 7 positions match TRBD1. Germline CDR1 SGHRS, CDR2 YFSETQ. The CDR3 totals 14 residues. V lost 5 bases to trimming and J lost 5 bases; unmatched junction nucleotides: 6. DNA for the CDR3: TGCGCCAGCAGGCAGACAGGGTCGACCGGGGAGCTGTTTTTT. It translates to CASRQTGSTGELFF.

The chain has TRBV7-3 and TRBJ2-3; TRBD1 might be the D (5 bases). CDR1 is SGHTA and CDR2 is FQGTGA in the germline V gene. CDR3 length equals 15 residues. The ends were cut back, 5 bases at V and 4 bases at J, with 16 bases in the middle. The CDR3 sequence: CASSLGRVRSDTQYF. The CDR3 DNA reads TGTGCCAGCAGCCTCGGCAGGGTGCGTTCAGATACGCAGTATTTT.